These T cell receptor beta chains were read from a single sample in a study of blood T cells in healthy people across ages. TCRdb reprocessed the 5' RACE reads with MiXCR, giving one entry per CDR3 protein. The table lists around 900,000 distinct CDR3 sequences, about 30% of them singletons. The sample consisted of blood. All receptors derive from a woman of 80 years or more in good health. The CDR3 runs from the conserved cysteine through the conserved F or W.

TRBJ2-4,TRBV7-9,CASSSDRGRGNIQYF
TRBJ2-7,TRBV11-2,CASSLMLQGRSGYEQYF
TRBJ2-1,TRBV12-3/TRBV12-4,CASSSWGSSYNEQFF
TRBJ1-1,TRBV5-1,CVSSVRQGTDAEAFF
TRBJ2-7,TRBV28,CASILSGGTYEQYF
TRBJ1-1,TRBV6-2/TRBV6-3,CDSSYSRLMNTEAFF
TRBJ2-6,TRBV13,CASSLYGAGANVLTF
TRBJ2-5,TRBV5-1,CASSPSPETQYF
TRBJ1-2,TRBV10-3,CAIRTQGVDGYTF
TRBJ2-1,TRBV12-3/TRBV12-4,CASRFLGQSGTQFF
TRBJ1-5,TRBV6-5,CASSPQGIGSQPQHF
TRBJ2-3,TRBV6-5,CASRGQVTDTQYF
TRBJ2-7,TRBV11-2,CASSSAQQGIYEQYF
TRBJ2-5,TRBV6-2/TRBV6-3,CASSYPGGRTQYF
TRBJ1-2,TRBV7-9,CASRKPSGQANGYTF
-,TRBV4-2,CASSQADGTGYEQYF
TRBJ1-2,TRBV4-3,CASSQDTRVGTF
TRBJ1-6,TRBV4-1,CASSQEDRAYNSPPHF
TRBJ2-1,TRBV5-6,CASSFGRTGGQNEQFF
TRBJ2-5,TRBV11-2,CASSLDSGWQETQYF
TRBJ2-7,TRBV20-1,CSAPRDRESYEQYF
TRBJ2-1,TRBV12-3/TRBV12-4,CASSSPRTSGGAYNEQFF
TRBJ1-2,TRBV9,CASRSDTNYGYTF
TRBJ1-2,TRBV20-1,CSARVAVNYGYTF
TRBJ1-4,TRBV6-5,CASSYSRGTEKLFF
TRBJ2-7,TRBV27,CASSLGPLGYEQYF
TRBJ1-6,TRBV20-1,CSAVRDAVSPLHF
TRBJ1-1,TRBV6-2/TRBV6-3,CASRLQGYTEAFF
TRBJ1-2,TRBV4-2,CASSHLREGGYTF
TRBJ2-3,TRBV6-6,CASSLGSGGAADTQYF
TRBJ1-2,TRBV18,CASSPPGQGTTNYGCTF
TRBJ2-3,TRBV2,CASSPMTSGGRTQYF
TRBJ1-5,TRBV7-2,CASSLAPGGQPQHF
TRBJ2-7,TRBV20-1,CSARRTGDETQYF
TRBJ2-7,TRBV6-1,CASSEAPQVPEQYF
TRBJ2-5,TRBV29-1,CSVEDRDGKGETQYF
TRBJ2-2,TRBV5-1,CASSTSGTANTGELFF
TRBJ2-1,TRBV5-1,CASSRGQRSYNEQFF
TRBJ2-3,TRBV5-1,CASSLGYAGTQYF
TRBJ2-5,TRBV20-1,CSAPQQETQYF
TRBJ1-4,TRBV4-3,CASSQRMAGRNEKLFF
TRBJ2-7,TRBV5-1,CASSLSGEVYEQYF
TRBJ1-1,TRBV12-3/TRBV12-4,CASSLIGDTEAFF
TRBJ2-3,TRBV13,CASSRSGGLGDTQYF
TRBJ1-2,TRBV20-1,CSAPRSSQRGSYTF
TRBJ2-7,TRBV5-4,CASSNYGQGAQASEQYF
TRBJ2-1,TRBV27,CASSPGSRDEQFF
TRBJ2-1,TRBV12-3/TRBV12-4,CTSSLTSGGSYNEQFF
TRBJ2-3,TRBV6-6,CASSYGRGSGTDTQYF
TRBJ2-1,TRBV20-1,CSASPNRDPTSSYNEQFF